What follows are 23 T cell receptor beta chains derived from one specimen sequenced in a study of T cell responses to AZD1222 COVID-19 vaccine. TCRdb's copy holds only in-frame clones and misses some; the assay was immunoSEQ multiplex PCR. In the table there are under 200,000 clones, approximately 91% of which are singletons. The specimen was peripheral blood, collected on day 0 of AZD1222 vaccination. These receptors all stem from an adult in good health.

V and J are TRBV27 and TRBJ1-5; the D is unclear. V was shortened by 5 bases and J by 7 bases, with 12 bases between the two germline ends. The CDR3 runs 13 residues. Germline CDR1 reads MNHEY; CDR2 reads SMNVEV (reference sequence). The CDR3 region is CASSLSVRQPQHF. For the CDR3, the DNA is TGTGCCAGCAGTCTTTCAGTTCGGCAGCCCCAGCATTTT.

This chain joins TRBV4-2 and TRBJ2-5, with 9 bases identical to TRBD1. This CDR3 is built from 17 residues. CDR1 and CDR2 (germline): LGHNA, YNFKEQ. After removal of 1 base from V and 5 bases from J, the junction contained 11 bases not matched to a gene. The CDR3 DNA reads as TGTGCCAGCAGCCAAGGCCCGGCGGACAGGGGAGGGGAGACCCAGTACTTC. Its protein product is CASSQGPADRGGETQYF.

The rearrangement uses TRBV5-6 and TRBJ1-5; the D gene is possibly TRBD1 (6 bases). The V end was cut by 4 bases, the J end by 2 bases, with 13 bases between. In germline, CDR1 is SGHDT, CDR2 YYEEEE. The CDR3 length is 15 residues. DNA for the CDR3: TGTGCCAGCAGCCTTTCGGGACAAGGCAATCAGCCCCAGCATTTT. This translates into CASSLSGQGNQPQHF.

The rearrangement links TRBV6-2 or TRBV6-3 to TRBJ1-4; D gene unclear. V lost 0 bases to trimming and J lost 8 bases, with 1 base between them. Germline assignment: CDR1 MNHEY and CDR2 SVGEGT. The CDR3 loop spans 11 amino acids. The CDR3 nucleotides read TGTGCCAGCAGTTACTCCGAAAAACTGTTTTTT. Its translation is CASSYSEKLFF.

The CDR3 region is CASGRSGTDNSYEQYF. The CDR3 region has the DNA TGTGCCAGTGGCCGTTCCGGGACGGATAACTCCTACGAGCAGTACTTC. This chain connects TRBV19 to TRBJ2-7; the D gene could be TRBD1 or TRBD2 (5 bases each). Trimming shortened V by 8 bases and J by 0 bases, and 20 bases separated the two germline ends. The CDR3 loop spans 16 amino acids. The germline CDR1 and CDR2 sequences are LNHDA and SQIVND (reference sequence).

This sequence joins TRBV7-3 and TRBJ2-1; D might be TRBD1 (6 bases). Trimming shortened V by 8 bases and J by 8 bases, and 13 bases separated the two germline ends. CDR1 and CDR2 (germline): SGHTA, FQGTGA. The CDR3 covers 12 residues. In DNA, the CDR3 is TGTGCCAGCTCCCCAGGGGCAGATGAGCAGTTCTTC. Residues: CASSPGADEQFF.

This clone was picked up one time. The rearrangement uses TRBV12-5 and TRBJ1-1, with D possibly TRBD1 on 5 matching bases. Germline assignment: CDR1 LGHNT and CDR2 FRNRAP. Trimming cost V 0 bases and J 6 bases, with 17 bases left between them. The CDR3 runs 16 residues. The CDR3 reads CASGLVVGGKASEAFF. CDR3 sequence (DNA): TGTGCTAGTGGTTTGGTAGTTGGGGGAAAGGCATCTGAAGCTTTCTTT.

The CDR3 spells CASSLPTGSSYNEQFF. The DNA for the CDR3 is TGTGCCAGCAGTTTACCTACAGGGAGCTCCTACAATGAGCAGTTCTTC. This chain connects TRBV28 to TRBJ2-1; a possible D gene is TRBD1 (6 bases). Deletions cut 2 bases from V and 0 bases from J, with 11 bases between. This CDR3 has 16 residues. From germline, CDR1 is MDHEN and CDR2 SYDVKM.

V usage is TRBV7-8 and J usage is TRBJ1-4, with 9 bases lining up with TRBD1. J was trimmed by 4 bases and V by 5 bases; bases with no gene match: 8. The CDR3 has 16 amino acids. The germline gives CDR1 SGHVS, CDR2 FQNEAQ. CDR3 loop: CASSLRDRDNNEKLFF. In DNA form, the CDR3 reads TGTGCCAGCAGCCTCCGGGACAGGGACAATAATGAAAAACTGTTTTTT.

The chain joins TRBV7-2 to TRBJ2-7, with 9 nucleotides matching TRBD1. Germline trimming cut 3 bases from V and 0 bases from J; bases unmatched to any gene: 6. CDR3 length equals 16 residues. Per the germline V gene, CDR1 is SGHTA and CDR2 is FQGNSA. For the CDR3, the DNA is TGTGCCAGCAGCTTTGGGACAGGGTATGGCTCCTACGAGCAGTACTTC. Amino acids: CASSFGTGYGSYEQYF.

The J gene is TRBJ2-7, the V gene TRBV29-1; D call uncertain. Trimming removed 1 base from V and 0 bases from J, with 13 bases in between. Germline values: CDR1 SQVTM, CDR2 ANQGSEA. CDR3 length: 15 residues. CDR3 sequence: CSVEGVGVSSYEQYF. CDR3 coding DNA: TGCAGCGTTGAAGGGGTGGGTGTGAGCTCCTACGAGCAGTACTTC.

V and J are TRBV7-2 and TRBJ2-7; D is ambiguous. CDR1 and CDR2 from the germline V gene are SGHTA and FQGNSA. CDR3 size: 14 residues. V was cut by 1 base and J by 4 bases, with 11 bases left in between. The CDR3: CASSLVRQEYEQYF. In nucleotides, the CDR3 is TGTGCCAGCAGCTTAGTTCGGCAGGAGTACGAGCAGTACTTC.

The gene calls are TRBV5-4 and TRBJ2-1, with TRBD1 matching 9 bases. The CDR3 spans 14 residues. V lost 6 bases and J lost 7; bases outside the gene matches: 8. Looked up from germline, CDR1 is SGHNT and CDR2 is YYREEE (reference sequence). In DNA, the CDR3 is TGTGCCAGCACCCCGGGACAGGGTCGAAATGAGCAGTTCTTC. This codes for CASTPGQGRNEQFF.

This chain joins TRBV5-1 and TRBJ2-1, with D perhaps being TRBD1 or TRBD2 (5 bases each). With 4 bases removed from V and 1 base from J, the gap between germline ends came to 9 bases. Germline V lookup: CDR1 SGHRS, CDR2 YFSETQ. The CDR3 has 14 residues. The CDR3 nucleotides are TGCGCCAGCAGCCCGGGGCAGTCCTACAATGAGCAGTTCTTC. Translation: CASSPGQSYNEQFF.

This chain links TRBV28 with TRBJ2-3; tentatively, D is TRBD2 (5 bases). Germline CDR1 reads MDHEN; CDR2 reads SYDVKM. V lost 4 bases to trimming and J lost 1 base, with 12 bases between them. The CDR3 is 15 amino acids. The CDR3 region is CASSSQDFRTDTQYF. CDR3 DNA sequence: TGTGCCAGCAGTTCCCAGGACTTCCGCACAGATACGCAGTATTTT.

The chain couples TRBV19 to TRBJ1-1; D is ambiguous. CDR3 length: 13 residues. The germline CDR1 and CDR2 sequences are LNHDA and SQIVND (reference sequence). Trimming removed 0 bases from V and 7 bases from J, with 9 bases in between. This chain's CDR3 is CASSIEDGYEAFF. CDR3 nucleotide sequence: TGTGCCAGTAGTATAGAGGACGGGTATGAAGCTTTCTTT.

J is TRBJ1-4 and V is TRBV7-2; D is unresolved. V lost 4 bases and J 7 bases, leaving 16 bases between the germline ends. Germline assignment: CDR1 SGHTA and CDR2 FQGNSA. The CDR3 has 15 residues. The CDR3 loop is CASSSSADKAEKLFF. The CDR3 bases are TGTGCCAGCAGCTCGTCAGCCGATAAGGCTGAAAAACTGTTTTTT.

V and J are TRBV10-2 and TRBJ2-5; 7 bases are shared with TRBD2. The CDR3 is made up of 15 amino acids. Germline lookup yields CDR1 WSHSY and CDR2 SAAADI. V lost 8 bases, J lost 1 base, and 10 bases stayed unmatched. CDR3 in amino acids: CASAGRARPQETQYF. The CDR3 nucleotides read TGCGCCAGCGCTGGGAGGGCTAGGCCCCAAGAGACCCAGTACTTC.

This clone was detected once. The rearrangement uses TRBV28 and TRBJ1-1; 7 bases line up with TRBD1. V lost 3 bases and J lost 10; bases outside the gene matches: 5. Germline CDR1 and CDR2: MDHEN and SYDVKM. This CDR3 has 12 amino acids. The CDR3 DNA reads TGTGCCAGCAGTTTGCCGCCAGGGGGAGCTTTCTTT. As protein: CASSLPPGGAFF. The full variable domain, completed using reference TRBV28 and TRBJ1-1, is DVKVTQSSRYLVKRTGEKVFLECVQDMDHENMFWYRQDPGLGLRLIYFSYDVKMKEKGDIPEGYSVSREKKERFSLILESASTNQTSMYLCASSLPPGGAFFGQGTRLTVV.

This sequence joins TRBV28 and TRBJ1-2; D ambiguous. In germline, CDR1 is MDHEN, CDR2 SYDVKM. The V and J ends lost 2 bases and 5 bases respectively, with 15 bases between them. This CDR3 region has 15 residues. The CDR3: CASSLAQVLEYGYTF. The CDR3 DNA follows: TGTGCCAGCAGTTTAGCCCAGGTCTTAGAGTATGGCTACACCTTC.

The J gene is TRBJ2-5, the V gene TRBV15; 12 bases align to TRBD2. The CDR3 extends over 17 amino acids. CDR1 is LNHNV, CDR2 YYDKDF, per germline (reference sequence). J lost 1 base, V lost 3 bases, and 6 bases had no gene match. CDR3 sequence reads: CATSRGGLAGPQETQYF. CDR3 DNA: TGTGCCACCAGCAGGGGGGGACTAGCGGGCCCCCAAGAGACCCAGTACTTC.

CDR3: CASSRTVRSTDTQYF. The CDR3 region has the DNA TGCGCCAGCAGCCGGACAGTCCGTAGCACAGATACGCAGTATTTT. The chain joins TRBV4-3 to TRBJ2-3; perhaps TRBD1 as D (6 bases). The CDR3 is made up of 15 amino acids. Trimming shortened V by 4 bases and J by 0 bases, and 11 bases separated the two germline ends. CDR1 LGHNA and CDR2 YSLEER come from the germline V gene.

The chain recombines TRBV4-1 with TRBJ1-1; D gene ambiguous. CDR3 length: 14 residues. Germline V gives CDR1 MGHRA, CDR2 YSYEKL. Trimming left V 5 bases short and J 0 bases short, with 10 bases between. DNA of the CDR3: TGCGCCAGCAGCGCCCTTACCATGAACACTGAAGCTTTCTTT. The encoded protein is CASSALTMNTEAFF.